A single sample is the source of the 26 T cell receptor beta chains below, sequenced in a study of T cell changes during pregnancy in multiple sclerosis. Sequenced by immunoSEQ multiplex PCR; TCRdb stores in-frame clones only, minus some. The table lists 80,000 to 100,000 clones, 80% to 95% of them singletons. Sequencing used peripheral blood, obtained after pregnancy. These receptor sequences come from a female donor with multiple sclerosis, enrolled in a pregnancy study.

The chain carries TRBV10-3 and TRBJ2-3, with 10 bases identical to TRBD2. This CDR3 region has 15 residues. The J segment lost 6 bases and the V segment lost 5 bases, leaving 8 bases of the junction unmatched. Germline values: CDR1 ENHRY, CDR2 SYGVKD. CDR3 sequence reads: CAISSSSGSLDTQYF. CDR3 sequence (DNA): TGTGCCATCAGTAGTTCTAGCGGGAGCCTGGATACGCAGTATTTT.

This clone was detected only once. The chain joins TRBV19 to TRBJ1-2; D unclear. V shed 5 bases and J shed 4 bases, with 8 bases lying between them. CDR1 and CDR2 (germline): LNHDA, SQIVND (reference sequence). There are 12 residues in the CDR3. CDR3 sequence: CASSDIFYGYTF. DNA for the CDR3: TGTGCCAGTAGTGACATCTTCTATGGCTACACCTTC.

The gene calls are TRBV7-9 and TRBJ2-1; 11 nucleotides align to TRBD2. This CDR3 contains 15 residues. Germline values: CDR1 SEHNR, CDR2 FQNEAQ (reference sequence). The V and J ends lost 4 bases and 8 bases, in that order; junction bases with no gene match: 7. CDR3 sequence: CASSSAGLADDEQFF. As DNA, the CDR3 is TGTGCCAGCAGCTCGGCGGGACTAGCGGACGATGAGCAGTTCTTC.

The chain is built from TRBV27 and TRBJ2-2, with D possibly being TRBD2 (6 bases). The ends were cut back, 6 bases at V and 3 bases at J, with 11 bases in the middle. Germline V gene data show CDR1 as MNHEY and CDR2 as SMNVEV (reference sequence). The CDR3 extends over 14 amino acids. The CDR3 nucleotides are TGTGCCAGCAGGGCAGGGACTCACACCGGGGAGCTGTTTTTT. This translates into CASRAGTHTGELFF.

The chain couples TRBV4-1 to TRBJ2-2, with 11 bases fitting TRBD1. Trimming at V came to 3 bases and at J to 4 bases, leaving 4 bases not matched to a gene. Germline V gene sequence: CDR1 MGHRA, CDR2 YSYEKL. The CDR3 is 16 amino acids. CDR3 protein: CASSQGGQGVTGELFF. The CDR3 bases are TGCGCCAGCAGCCAGGGGGGACAGGGGGTCACCGGGGAGCTGTTTTTT.

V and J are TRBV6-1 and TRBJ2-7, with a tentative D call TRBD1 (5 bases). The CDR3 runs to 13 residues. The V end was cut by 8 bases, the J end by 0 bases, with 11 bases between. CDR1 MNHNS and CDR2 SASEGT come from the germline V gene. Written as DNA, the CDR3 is TGTGCCAGCTCGAGACAGAGCTCCTACGAGCAGTACTTC. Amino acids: CASSRQSSYEQYF.

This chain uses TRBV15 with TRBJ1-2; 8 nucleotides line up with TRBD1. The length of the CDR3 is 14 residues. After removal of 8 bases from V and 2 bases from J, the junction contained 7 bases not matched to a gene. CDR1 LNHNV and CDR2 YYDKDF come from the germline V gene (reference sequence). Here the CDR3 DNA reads TGTGCCACCGGCCCGGGACAGGAAAACTATGGCTACACCTTC. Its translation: CATGPGQENYGYTF.

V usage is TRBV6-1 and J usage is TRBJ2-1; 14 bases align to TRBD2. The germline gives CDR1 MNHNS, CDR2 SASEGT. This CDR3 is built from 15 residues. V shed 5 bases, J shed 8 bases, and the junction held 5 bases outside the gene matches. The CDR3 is CASSPGTSGSYEQFF. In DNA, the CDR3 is TGTGCCAGCAGTCCCGGGACTAGCGGGAGTTATGAGCAGTTCTTC.

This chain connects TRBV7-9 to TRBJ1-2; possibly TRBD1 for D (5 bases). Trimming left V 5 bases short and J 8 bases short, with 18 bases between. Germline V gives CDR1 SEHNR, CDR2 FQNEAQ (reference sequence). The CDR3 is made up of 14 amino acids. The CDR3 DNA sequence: TGTGCCAGCAGCACCCCACAGGTCCAGGTCGGCTACACCTTC. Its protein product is CASSTPQVQVGYTF.

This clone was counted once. CDR3 region: CASSIDDLSYEQYF. The CDR3 DNA reads TGTGCCAGTAGTATAGATGACTTGTCCTACGAGCAGTACTTC. The chain uses TRBV19 and TRBJ2-7; D is uncertain. The V end was cut by 0 bases, the J end by 1 base, with 7 bases between. This CDR3 is built from 14 residues. Germline CDR1 LNHDA, CDR2 SQIVND (reference sequence).

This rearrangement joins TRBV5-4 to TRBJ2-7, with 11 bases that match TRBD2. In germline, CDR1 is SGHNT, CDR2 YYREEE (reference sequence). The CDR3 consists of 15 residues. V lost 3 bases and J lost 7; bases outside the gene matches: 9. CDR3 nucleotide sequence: TGTGCCAGCAGCTCCCTAGCGGGAGGACGTCGGGAGCAGTACTTC. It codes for CASSSLAGGRREQYF.

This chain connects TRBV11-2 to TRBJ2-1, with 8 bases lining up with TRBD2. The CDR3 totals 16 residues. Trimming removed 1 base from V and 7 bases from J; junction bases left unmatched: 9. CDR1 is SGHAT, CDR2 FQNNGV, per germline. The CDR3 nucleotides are TGTGCCAGCAGCTTAGGACCAGCGGGAGTCTCGAATGAGCAGTTCTTC. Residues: CASSLGPAGVSNEQFF. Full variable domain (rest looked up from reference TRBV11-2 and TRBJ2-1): EAGVAQSPRYKIIEKRQSVAFWCNPISGHATLYWYQQILGQGPKLLIQFQNNGVVDDSQLPKDRFSAERLKGVDSTLKIQPAKLEDSAVYLCASSLGPAGVSNEQFFGPGTRLTVL.

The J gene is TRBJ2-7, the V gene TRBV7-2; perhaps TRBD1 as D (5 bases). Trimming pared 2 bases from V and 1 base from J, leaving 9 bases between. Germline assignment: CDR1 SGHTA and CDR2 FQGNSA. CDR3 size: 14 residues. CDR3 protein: CASSLWRQSYEQYF. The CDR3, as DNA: TGTGCCAGCAGCTTATGGAGACAGTCCTACGAGCAGTACTTC. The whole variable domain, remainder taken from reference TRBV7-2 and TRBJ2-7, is GAGVSQSPSNKVTEKGKDVELRCDPISGHTALYWYRQSLGQGLEFLIYFQGNSAPDKSGLPSDRFSAERTGGSVSTLTIQRTQQEDSAVYLCASSLWRQSYEQYFGPGTRLTVT.

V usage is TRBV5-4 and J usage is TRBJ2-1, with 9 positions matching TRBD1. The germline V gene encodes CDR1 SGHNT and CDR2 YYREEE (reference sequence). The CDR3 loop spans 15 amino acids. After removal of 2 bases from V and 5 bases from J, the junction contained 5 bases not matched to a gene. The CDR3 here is CASSLRDRAHNEQFF. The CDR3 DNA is TGTGCCAGCAGCTTAAGGGACAGGGCGCACAATGAGCAGTTCTTC. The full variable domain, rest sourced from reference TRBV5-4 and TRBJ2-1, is ETGVTQSPTHLIKTRGQQVTLRCSSQSGHNTVSWYQQALGQGPQFIFQYYREEENGRGNFPPRFSGLQFPNYSSELNVNALELDDSALYLCASSLRDRAHNEQFFGPGTRLTVL.

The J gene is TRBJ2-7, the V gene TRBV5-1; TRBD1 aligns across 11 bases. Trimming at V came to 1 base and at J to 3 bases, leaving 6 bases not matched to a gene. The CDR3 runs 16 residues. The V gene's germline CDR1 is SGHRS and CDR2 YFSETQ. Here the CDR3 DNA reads TGCGCCAGCAGCTTGAGATTGGGACAGGGGGACTACGAGCAGTACTTC. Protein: CASSLRLGQGDYEQYF.

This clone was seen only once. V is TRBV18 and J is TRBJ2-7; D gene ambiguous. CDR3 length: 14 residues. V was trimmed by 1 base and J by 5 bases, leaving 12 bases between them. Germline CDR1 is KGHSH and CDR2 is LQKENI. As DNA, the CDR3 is TGTGCCAGCTCACCACAATCACAGCCCCACGAGCAGTACTTC. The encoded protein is CASSPQSQPHEQYF. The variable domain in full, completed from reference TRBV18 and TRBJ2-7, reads NAGVMQNPRHLVRRRGQEARLRCSPMKGHSHVYWYRQLPEEGLKFMVYLQKENIIDESGMPKERFSAEFPKEGPSILRIQQVVRGDSAAYFCASSPQSQPHEQYFGPGTRLTVT.

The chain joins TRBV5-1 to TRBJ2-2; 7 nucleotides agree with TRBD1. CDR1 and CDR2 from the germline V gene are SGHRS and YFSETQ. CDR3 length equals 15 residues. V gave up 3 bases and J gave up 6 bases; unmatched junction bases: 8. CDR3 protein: CASSSLTGDPGELFF. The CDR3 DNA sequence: TGCGCCAGCAGCTCACTAACAGGGGACCCCGGGGAGCTGTTTTTT.

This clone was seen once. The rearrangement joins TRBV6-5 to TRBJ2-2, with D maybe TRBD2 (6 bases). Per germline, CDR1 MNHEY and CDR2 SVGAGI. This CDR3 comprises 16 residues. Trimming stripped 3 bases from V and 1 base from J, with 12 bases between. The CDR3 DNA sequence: TGTGCCAGCAGTTATACCGACGGGGGGAACACCGGGGAGCTGTTTTTT. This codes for CASSYTDGGNTGELFF.

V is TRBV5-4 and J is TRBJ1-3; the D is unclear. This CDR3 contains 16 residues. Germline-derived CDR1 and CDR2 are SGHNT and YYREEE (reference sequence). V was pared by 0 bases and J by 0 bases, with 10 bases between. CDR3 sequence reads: CASSLDSKISGNTIYF. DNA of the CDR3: TGTGCCAGCAGCTTGGACAGCAAGATCTCTGGAAACACCATATATTTT.

This chain's CDR3 is CASSFDWLAGKGNTGELFF. CDR3 sequence (DNA): TGTGCCAGCAGTTTTGATTGGCTAGCGGGAAAGGGGAACACCGGGGAGCTGTTTTTT. The V gene is TRBV27, the J gene TRBJ2-2, with TRBD2 identical over 9 bases. With V trimmed by 3 bases and J by 1 base, 12 bases remained unmatched. This CDR3 region has 19 residues. CDR1 is MNHEY, CDR2 SMNVEV, per germline (reference sequence).

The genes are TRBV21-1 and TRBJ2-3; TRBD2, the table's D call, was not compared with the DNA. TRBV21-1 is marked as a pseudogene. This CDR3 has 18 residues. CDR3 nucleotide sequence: TGTGCCAGCAGCAATACACTAGCGGGAGCCAAGGGTCAGGATACGCAGTATTTT. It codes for CASSNTLAGAKGQDTQYF.

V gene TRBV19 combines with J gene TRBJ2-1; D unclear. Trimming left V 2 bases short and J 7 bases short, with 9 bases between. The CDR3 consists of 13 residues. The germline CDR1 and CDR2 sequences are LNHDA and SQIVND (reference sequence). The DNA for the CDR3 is TGTGCCAGTAGTATACAAGTTCGGAATGAGCAGTTCTTC. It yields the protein CASSIQVRNEQFF. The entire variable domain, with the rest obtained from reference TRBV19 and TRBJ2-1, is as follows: DGGITQSPKYLFRKEGQNVTLSCEQNLNHDAMYWYRQDPGQGLRLIYYSQIVNDFQKGDIAEGYSVSREKKESFPLTVTSAQKNPTAFYLCASSIQVRNEQFFGPGTRLTVL.

The CDR3 coding sequence is TGTGCCACCAGCAGAGATCAAGGGGTGGGCTACACCTTC. It is translated as CATSRDQGVGYTF. The V gene is TRBV15, the J gene TRBJ1-2, with D perhaps matching TRBD1 (5 bases). Germline lookup yields CDR1 LNHNV and CDR2 YYDKDF (reference sequence). This CDR3 spans 13 amino acids. V lost 0 bases, J lost 8 bases, and 10 bases lay in between.

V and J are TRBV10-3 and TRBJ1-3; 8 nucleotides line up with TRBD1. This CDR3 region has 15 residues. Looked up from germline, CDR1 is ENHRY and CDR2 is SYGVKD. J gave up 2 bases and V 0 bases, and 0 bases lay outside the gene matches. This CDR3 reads CAISESTGAGNTIYF. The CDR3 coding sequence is TGTGCCATCAGTGAGTCGACAGGGGCTGGAAACACCATATATTTT.

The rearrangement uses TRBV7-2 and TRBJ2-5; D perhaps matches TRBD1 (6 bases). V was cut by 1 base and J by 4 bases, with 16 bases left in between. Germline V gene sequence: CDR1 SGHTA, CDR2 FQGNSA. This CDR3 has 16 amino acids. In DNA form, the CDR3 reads TGTGCCAGCAGCTTAGGCCCTGGACAGATGGTAGAGACCCAGTACTTC. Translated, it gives CASSLGPGQMVETQYF. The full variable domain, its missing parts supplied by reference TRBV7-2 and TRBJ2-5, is GAGVSQSPSNKVTEKGKDVELRCDPISGHTALYWYRQSLGQGLEFLIYFQGNSAPDKSGLPSDRFSAERTGGSVSTLTIQRTQQEDSAVYLCASSLGPGQMVETQYFGPGTRLLVL.

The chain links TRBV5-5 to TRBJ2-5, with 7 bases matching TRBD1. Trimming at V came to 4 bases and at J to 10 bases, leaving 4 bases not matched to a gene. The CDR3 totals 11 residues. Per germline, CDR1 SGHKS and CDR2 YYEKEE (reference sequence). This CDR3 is CASSTDRVQYF. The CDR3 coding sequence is TGTGCCAGCAGCACTGACAGGGTCCAGTACTTC.